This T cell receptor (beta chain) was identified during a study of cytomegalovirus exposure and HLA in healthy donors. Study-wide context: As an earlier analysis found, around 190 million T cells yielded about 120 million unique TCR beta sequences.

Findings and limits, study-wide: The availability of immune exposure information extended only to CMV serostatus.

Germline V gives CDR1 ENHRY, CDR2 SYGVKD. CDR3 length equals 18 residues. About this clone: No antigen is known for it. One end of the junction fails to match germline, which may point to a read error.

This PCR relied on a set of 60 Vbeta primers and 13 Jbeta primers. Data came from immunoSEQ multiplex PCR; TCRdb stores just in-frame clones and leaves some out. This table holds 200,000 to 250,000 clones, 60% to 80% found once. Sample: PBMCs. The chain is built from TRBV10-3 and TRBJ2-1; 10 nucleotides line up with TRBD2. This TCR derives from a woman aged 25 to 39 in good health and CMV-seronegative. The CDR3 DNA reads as TGTGCCAGCAGTGCGGGCGTTACTAGCGGGGCTGCCTACAATGAGCAGTTCTTC. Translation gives CASSAGVTSGAAYNEQFF.